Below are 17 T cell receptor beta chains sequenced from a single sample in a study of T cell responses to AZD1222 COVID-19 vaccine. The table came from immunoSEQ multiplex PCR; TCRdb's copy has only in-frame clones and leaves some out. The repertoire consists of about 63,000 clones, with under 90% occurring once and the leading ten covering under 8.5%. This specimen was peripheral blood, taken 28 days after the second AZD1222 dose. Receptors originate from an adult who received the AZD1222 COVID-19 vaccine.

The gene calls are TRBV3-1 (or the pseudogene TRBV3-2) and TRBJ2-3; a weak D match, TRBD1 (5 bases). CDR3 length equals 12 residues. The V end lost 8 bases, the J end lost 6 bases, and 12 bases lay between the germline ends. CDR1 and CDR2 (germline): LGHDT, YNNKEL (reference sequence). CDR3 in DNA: TGTGCCAGCGCCAAAGGGGCCGATACGCAGTATTTT. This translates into CASAKGADTQYF.

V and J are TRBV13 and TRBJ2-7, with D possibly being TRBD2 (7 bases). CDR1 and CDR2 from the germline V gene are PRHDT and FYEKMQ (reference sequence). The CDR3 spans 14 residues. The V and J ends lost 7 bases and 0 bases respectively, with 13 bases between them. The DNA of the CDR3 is TGTGCCAGCAATAATGGGGGGGCCTCCTACGAGCAGTACTTC. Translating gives CASNNGGASYEQYF.

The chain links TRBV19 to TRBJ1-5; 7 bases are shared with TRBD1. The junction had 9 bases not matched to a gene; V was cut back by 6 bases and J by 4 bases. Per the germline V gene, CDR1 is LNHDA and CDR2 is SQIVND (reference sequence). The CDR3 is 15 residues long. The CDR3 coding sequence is TGTGCCAGTAGACCCATCGACAGGGAAAATCAGCCCCAGCATTTT. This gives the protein CASRPIDRENQPQHF.

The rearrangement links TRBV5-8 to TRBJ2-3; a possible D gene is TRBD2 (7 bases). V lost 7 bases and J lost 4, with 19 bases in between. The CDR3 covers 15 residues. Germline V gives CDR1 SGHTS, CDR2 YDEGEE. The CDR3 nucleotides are TGTGCCAGCCCCACTTGGGGGGGGGCGGCAGATACGCAGTATTTT. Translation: CASPTWGGAADTQYF.

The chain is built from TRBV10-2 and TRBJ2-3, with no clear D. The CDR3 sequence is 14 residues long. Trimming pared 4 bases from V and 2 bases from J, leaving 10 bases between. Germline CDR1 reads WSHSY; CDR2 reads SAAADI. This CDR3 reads CASSVWSITDTQYF. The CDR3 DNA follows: TGCGCCAGCAGTGTCTGGAGTATCACAGATACGCAGTATTTT.

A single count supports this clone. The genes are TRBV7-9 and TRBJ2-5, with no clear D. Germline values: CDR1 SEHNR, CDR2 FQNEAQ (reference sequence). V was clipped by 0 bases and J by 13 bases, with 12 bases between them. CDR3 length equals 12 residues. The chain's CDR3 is CASSLASDFWYF. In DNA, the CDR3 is TGTGCCAGCAGCTTAGCGTCGGATTTCTGGTACTTC.

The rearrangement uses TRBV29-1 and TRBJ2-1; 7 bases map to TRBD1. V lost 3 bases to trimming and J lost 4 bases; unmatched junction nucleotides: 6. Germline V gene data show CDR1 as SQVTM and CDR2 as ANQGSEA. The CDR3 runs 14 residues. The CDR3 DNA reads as TGCAGCGTTGAGAGGGGGCGATTATACAATGAGCAGTTCTTC. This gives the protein CSVERGRLYNEQFF.

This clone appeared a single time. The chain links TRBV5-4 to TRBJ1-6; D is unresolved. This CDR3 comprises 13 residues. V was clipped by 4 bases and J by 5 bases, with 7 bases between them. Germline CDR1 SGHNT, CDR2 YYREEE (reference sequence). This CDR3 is CASSPDHNSPLHF. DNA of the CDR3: TGTGCCAGCAGCCCGGACCATAATTCACCCCTCCACTTT.

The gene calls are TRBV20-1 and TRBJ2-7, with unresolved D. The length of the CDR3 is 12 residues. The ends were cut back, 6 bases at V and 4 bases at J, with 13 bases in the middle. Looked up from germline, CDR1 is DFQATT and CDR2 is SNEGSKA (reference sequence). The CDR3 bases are TGCAGTGCGAGTCAGAATCTGTACGAGCAGTACTTC. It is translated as CSASQNLYEQYF.

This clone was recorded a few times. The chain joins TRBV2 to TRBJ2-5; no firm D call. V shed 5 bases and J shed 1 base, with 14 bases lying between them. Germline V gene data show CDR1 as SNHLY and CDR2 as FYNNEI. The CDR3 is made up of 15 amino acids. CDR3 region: CASSLTRVVQETQYF. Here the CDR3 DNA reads TGTGCCAGCAGTCTGACCCGGGTGGTCCAAGAGACCCAGTACTTC.

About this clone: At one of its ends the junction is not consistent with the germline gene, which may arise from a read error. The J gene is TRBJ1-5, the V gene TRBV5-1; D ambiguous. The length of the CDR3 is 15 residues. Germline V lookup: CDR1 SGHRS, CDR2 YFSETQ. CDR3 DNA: TGCGCCAGCACCCTCGGGCCCTATAGCAATCGGCCCCAGCATTTT. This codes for CASTLGPYSNRPQHF.

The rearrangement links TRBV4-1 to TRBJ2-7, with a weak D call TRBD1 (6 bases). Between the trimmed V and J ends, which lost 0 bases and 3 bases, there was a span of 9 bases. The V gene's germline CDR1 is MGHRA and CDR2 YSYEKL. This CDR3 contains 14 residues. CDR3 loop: CASSQDNRDYEQYF. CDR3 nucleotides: TGCGCCAGCAGCCAAGACAACAGGGACTACGAGCAGTACTTC.

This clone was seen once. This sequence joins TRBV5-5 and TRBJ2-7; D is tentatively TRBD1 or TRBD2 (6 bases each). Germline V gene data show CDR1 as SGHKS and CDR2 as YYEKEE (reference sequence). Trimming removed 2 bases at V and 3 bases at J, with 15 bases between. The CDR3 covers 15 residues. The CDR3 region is CASSFGGGYLYEQYF. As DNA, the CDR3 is TGTGCCAGCAGCTTCGGGGGCGGCTACCTCTACGAGCAGTACTTC.

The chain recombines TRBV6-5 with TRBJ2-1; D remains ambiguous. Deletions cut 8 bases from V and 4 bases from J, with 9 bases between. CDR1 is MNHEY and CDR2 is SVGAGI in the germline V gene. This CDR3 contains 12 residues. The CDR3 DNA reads TGTGCCAGCGTGAACGTGTACAATGAGCAGTTCTTC. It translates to CASVNVYNEQFF.

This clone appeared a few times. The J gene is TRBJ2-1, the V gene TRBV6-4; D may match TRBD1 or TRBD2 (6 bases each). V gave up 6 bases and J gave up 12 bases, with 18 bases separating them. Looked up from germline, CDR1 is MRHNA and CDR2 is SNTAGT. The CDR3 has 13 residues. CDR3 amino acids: CASSNGDTGVQFF. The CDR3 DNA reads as TGTGCCAGCAGCAACGGGGACACGGGAGTGCAGTTCTTC.

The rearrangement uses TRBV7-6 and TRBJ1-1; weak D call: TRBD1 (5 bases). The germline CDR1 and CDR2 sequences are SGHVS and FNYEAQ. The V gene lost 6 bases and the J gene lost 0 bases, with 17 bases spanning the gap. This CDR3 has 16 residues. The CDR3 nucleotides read TGTGCCAGCAGTCGAGGGGTCGGGGCGATGAACACTGAAGCTTTCTTT. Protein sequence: CASSRGVGAMNTEAFF.

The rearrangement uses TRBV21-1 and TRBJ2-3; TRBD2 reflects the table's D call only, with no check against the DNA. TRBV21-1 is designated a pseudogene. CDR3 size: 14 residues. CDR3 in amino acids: CASRGVQGTDTQYF. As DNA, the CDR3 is TGTGCCAGCAGGGGAGTCCAAGGGACAGATACGCAGTATTTT.